This T cell receptor (beta chain) was found in a study of blood T cell repertoires in COVID-19 (dated by TCRdb to the early 2020s). As for the study more broadly: The collaborator samples originated in the United States, Italy and Spain and spanned the acute and convalescent phases of COVID-19. The material from the prospective study consisted of cDNA or gDNA derived from T cells, B-cell-depleted T cells, or PBMCs. The dataset comprised deeply sampled blood TCRbeta repertoires from subjects exposed to, actively infected with, or recovered from COVID-19. The repertoires were made available in a free public database intended to serve as a resource for research on the immune response to SARS-CoV-2. The samples were drawn from the first 160 participants of the ongoing ImmuneRACE study and from some 1,300 subjects provided by 6 global collaborators. A de-identified subject ID, COVID-19 status, age in years and sex were almost always included in the sample metadata. HLA class I and class II types, where available, came from metadata supplied by the sample provider rather than from assay-based typing.

Each collaborating institution followed its own protocols to collect whole blood in K2EDTA tubes. Collaborator samples were shipped for TCRbeta analysis as frozen whole blood, isolated PBMCs, or DNA extracted from either sample type. V trim: 6 bases; J trim: 4 bases; unmatched bases: 14. Based on the germline V gene, the CDR1 and CDR2 sequences are MDHEN and SYDVKM. Including the terminal cysteine and phenylalanine, the CDR3 comprises 18 residues. Only the CDR3 DNA is retained, 54 bases long and in frame from the first base. As for this clone: The clone's antigen remains unknown. Per-base qualities were not stored, and no clone one base away is much larger.

TCRbeta CDR3 regions were amplified from genomic DNA using the immunoSEQ Assay, a bias-controlled multiplex PCR. The study's processing was this. The number of nucleated cells in each sample was estimated from the amplification of reference gene primers within the assay. To quantify the absolute abundance of each unique TCRbeta CDR3 rearrangement, sequence reads were collapsed and filtered. For each sample, productive Simpson clonality was calculated as the square root of Simpson's diversity index across productive rearrangements. TCRdb limited this immuneACCESS table to in-frame rearrangements with V and J called. A share of clones is missing; checked studies link under half to unresolved V genes, and the rest is unexplained. V, J and clone size derive from that table, while D and trimming were established from the DNA sequence. The table for this sample lists 55,000 to 75,000 clones; roughly 77% of them were counted only once. 35% to 40% of the sample is in the top ten clones.

The investigation overall reported the following: The quantity of clinical and demographic metadata differed by source and by participant and was supplied without curation.

Sequencing was done on a sample of peripheral blood. The rearranged chain carries TRBV28 and TRBJ1-5; a stretch of 11 junction bases matches TRBD1. The source is a woman in her 70s with acute or convalescent COVID-19. The sequenced DNA: TGTGCCAGCAGCTTCTTTGGAGGACAGGGGGCGGGAAATCAGCCCCAGCATTTT. This sequence encodes CASSFFGGQGAGNQPQHF. This CDR3, with the reference TRBV28 and TRBJ1-5 proteins standing in past its ends, gives the full variable domain DVKVTQSSRYLVKRTGEKVFLECVQDMDHENMFWYRQDPGLGLRLIYFSYDVKMKEKGDIPEGYSVSREKKERFSLILESASTNQTSMYLCASSFFGGQGAGNQPQHFGDGTRLSIL.